The entry that follows covers one T cell receptor beta chain sequence. Its antigen is undetermined. It was RNA transcripts that yielded the amplified TCR beta CDR3 regions. HTBI primers were used for first-round RT-PCR of the TCR CDR3. TCRdb fed the multiplex PCR reads into MiXCR, producing one record per CDR3 protein. Of about 760,000 distinct CDR3 sequences in the sample, roughly a third were seen once. The CDR3 has 16 amino acids. Germline assignment: CDR1 SGHAT and CDR2 FQNNGV. Unmatched junction bases numbered 4, after V lost 0 bases and J lost 1 base. From 8.5 to 10 ml of fresh peripheral blood, PBMCs were isolated. This entry comes from a study of T cells in Graves' hyperthyroidism and ophthalmopathy. Study-level findings and limits: Blood shared most expanded thyroid clonotypes above 0.001.

The sequencing sample was made of blood. This sequence was found in a woman between 40 and 55 years old with Graves' hyperthyroidism. This chain joins TRBV11-2 and TRBJ2-5; 8 nucleotides line up with TRBD1. For the CDR3, the DNA is TGTGCCAGCAGCTTAGATCTCGGACAGGGCCAAGAGACCCAGTACTTC. This gives the protein CASSLDLGQGQETQYF. The full variable domain, with the rest looked up from reference TRBV11-2 and TRBJ2-5, is EAGVAQSPRYKIIEKRQSVAFWCNPISGHATLYWYQQILGQGPKLLIQFQNNGVVDDSQLPKDRFSAERLKGVDSTLKIQPAKLEDSAVYLCASSLDLGQGQETQYFGPGTRLLVL.